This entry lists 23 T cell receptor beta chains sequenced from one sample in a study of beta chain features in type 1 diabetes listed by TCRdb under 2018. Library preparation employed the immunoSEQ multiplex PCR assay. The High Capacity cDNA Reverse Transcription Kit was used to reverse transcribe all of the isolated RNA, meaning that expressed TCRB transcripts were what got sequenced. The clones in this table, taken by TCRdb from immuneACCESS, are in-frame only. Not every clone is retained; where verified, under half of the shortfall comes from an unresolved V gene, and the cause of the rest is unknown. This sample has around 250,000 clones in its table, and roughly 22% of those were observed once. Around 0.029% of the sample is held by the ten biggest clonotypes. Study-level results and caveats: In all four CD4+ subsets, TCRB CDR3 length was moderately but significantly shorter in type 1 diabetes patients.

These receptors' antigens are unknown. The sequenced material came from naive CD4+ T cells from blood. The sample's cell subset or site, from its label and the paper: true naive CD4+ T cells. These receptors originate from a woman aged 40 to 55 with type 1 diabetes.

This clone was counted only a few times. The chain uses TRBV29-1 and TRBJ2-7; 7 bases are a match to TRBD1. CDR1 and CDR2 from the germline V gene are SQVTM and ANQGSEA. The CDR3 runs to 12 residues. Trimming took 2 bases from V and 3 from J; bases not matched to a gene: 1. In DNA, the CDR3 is TGCAGCGTTGAAACAGGGGTCTACGAGCAGTACTTC. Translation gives CSVETGVYEQYF.

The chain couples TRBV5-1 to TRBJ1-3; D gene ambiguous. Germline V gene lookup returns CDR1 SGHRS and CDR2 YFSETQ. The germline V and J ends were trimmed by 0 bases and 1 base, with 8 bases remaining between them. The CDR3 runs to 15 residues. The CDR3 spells CASSLGPGSGNTIYF. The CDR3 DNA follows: TGCGCCAGCAGCTTGGGGCCAGGTTCTGGAAACACCATATATTTT.

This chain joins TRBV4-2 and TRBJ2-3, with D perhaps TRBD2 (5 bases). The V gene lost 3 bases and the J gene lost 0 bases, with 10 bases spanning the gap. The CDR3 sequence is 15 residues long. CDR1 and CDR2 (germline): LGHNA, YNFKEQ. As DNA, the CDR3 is TGTGCCAGCAGCCAGGAACTAGAAAGCACAGATACGCAGTATTTT. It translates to CASSQELESTDTQYF.

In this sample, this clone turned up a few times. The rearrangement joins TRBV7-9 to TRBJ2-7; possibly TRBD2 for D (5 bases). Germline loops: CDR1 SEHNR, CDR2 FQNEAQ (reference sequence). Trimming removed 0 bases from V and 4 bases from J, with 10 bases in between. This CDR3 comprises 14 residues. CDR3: CASSLALGGYEQYF. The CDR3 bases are TGTGCCAGCAGCTTAGCTCTCGGCGGGTACGAGCAGTACTTC.

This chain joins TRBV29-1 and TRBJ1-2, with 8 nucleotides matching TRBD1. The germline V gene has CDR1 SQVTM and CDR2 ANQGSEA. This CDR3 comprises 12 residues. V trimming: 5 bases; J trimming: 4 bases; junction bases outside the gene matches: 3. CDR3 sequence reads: CSVTGGSYGYTF. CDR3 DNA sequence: TGCAGCGTTACAGGGGGAAGCTATGGCTACACCTTC.

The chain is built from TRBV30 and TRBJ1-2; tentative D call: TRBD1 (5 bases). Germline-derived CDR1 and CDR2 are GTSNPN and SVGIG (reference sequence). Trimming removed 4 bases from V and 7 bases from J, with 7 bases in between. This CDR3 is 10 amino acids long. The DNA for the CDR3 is TGTGCCTGGAACGGGGGTGGCTACACCTTC. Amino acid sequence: CAWNGGGYTF.

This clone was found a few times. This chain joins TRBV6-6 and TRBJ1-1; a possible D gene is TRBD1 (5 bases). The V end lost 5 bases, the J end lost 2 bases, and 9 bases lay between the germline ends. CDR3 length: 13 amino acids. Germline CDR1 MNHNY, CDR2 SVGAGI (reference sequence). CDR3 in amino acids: CASSKDTNTEAFF. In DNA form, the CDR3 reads TGTGCCAGCAGTAAGGACACCAACACTGAAGCTTTCTTT.

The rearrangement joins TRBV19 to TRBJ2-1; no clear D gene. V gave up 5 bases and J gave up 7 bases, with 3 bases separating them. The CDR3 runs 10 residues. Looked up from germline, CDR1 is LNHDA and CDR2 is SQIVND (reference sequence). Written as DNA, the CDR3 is TGTGCCAGTAGTCAAAATGAGCAGTTCTTC. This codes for CASSQNEQFF.

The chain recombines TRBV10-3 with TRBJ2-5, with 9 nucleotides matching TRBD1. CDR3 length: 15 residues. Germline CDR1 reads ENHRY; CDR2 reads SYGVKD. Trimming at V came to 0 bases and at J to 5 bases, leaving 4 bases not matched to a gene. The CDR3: CAISESGQGEETQYF. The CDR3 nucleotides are TGTGCCATCAGTGAGTCGGGACAGGGCGAGGAGACCCAGTACTTC.

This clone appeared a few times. As DNA, the CDR3 is TGCAGCGTTGAGGTTGTAGGGGGCACTGGAGGCTACACCTTC. As protein: CSVEVVGGTGGYTF. The chain recombines TRBV29-1 with TRBJ1-2, with TRBD1 identical over 7 bases. With V trimmed by 3 bases and J by 8 bases, 12 bases remained unmatched. CDR1 is SQVTM and CDR2 is ANQGSEA in the germline V gene. CDR3 length: 14 residues.

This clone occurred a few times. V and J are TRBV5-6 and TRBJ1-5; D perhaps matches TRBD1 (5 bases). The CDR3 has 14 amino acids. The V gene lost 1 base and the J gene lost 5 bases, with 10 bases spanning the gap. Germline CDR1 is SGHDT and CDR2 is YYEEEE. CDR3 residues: CASSLLDSYQPQHF. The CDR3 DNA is TGTGCCAGCAGCTTGTTAGACAGTTATCAGCCCCAGCATTTT.

The CDR3 loop is CASSPPGLSGANVLTF. The CDR3 nucleotides read TGTGCCAGCAGCCCCCCAGGGCTCTCTGGGGCCAACGTCCTGACTTTC. The V and J genes are TRBV9 and TRBJ2-6; perhaps TRBD1 as D (5 bases). CDR1 is SGDLS, CDR2 YYNGEE, per germline. The CDR3 runs 16 residues. The V end lost 4 bases, the J end lost 0 bases, and 11 bases lay between the germline ends.

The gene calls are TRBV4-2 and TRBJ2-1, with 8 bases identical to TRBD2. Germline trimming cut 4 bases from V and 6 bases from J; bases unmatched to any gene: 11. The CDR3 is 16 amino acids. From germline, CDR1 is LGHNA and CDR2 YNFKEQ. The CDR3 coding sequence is TGTGCCAGCAGCCCCGAAGCGGGAGTAATGGTCAATGAGCAGTTCTTC. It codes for CASSPEAGVMVNEQFF.

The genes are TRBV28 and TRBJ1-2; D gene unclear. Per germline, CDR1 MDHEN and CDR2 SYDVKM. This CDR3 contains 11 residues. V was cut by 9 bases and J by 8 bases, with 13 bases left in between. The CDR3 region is CASGRRSGYTF. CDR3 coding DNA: TGTGCCAGTGGGCGACGGTCCGGCTACACCTTC.

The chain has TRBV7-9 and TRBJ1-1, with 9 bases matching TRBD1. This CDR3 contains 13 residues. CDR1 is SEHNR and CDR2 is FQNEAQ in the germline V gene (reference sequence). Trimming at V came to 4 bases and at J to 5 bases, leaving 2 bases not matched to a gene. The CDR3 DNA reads TGTGCCAGCAGCTCCGGACAGGGGACTGAAGCTTTCTTT. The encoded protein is CASSSGQGTEAFF.

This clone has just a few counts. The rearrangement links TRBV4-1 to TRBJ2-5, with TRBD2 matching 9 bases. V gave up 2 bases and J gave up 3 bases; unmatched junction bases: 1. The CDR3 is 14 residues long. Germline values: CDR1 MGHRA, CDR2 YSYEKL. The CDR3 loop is CASSQIAGEETQYF. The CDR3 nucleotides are TGCGCCAGCAGCCAAATAGCGGGAGAAGAGACCCAGTACTTC.

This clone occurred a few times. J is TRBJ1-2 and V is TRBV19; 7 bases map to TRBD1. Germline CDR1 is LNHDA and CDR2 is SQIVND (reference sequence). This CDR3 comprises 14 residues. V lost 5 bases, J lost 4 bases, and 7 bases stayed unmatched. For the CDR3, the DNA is TGTGCCAGTAGTGATGGACAGGTGGTCTATGGCTACACCTTC. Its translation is CASSDGQVVYGYTF.

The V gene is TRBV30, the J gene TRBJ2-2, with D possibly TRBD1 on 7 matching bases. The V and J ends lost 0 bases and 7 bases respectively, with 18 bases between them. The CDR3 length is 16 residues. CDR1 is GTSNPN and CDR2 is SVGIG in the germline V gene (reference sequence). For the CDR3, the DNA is TGTGCCTGGAGTGTACAGGGGCGGGGTACAAGCGGGGAGCTGTTTTTT. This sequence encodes CAWSVQGRGTSGELFF.

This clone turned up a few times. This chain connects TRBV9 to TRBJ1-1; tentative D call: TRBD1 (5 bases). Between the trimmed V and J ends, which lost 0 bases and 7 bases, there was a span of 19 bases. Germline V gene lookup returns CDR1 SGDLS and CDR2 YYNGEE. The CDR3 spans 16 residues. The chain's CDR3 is CASSVALGTGQGEAFF. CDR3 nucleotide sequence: TGTGCCAGCAGCGTAGCTTTGGGCACTGGGCAGGGTGAAGCTTTCTTT.

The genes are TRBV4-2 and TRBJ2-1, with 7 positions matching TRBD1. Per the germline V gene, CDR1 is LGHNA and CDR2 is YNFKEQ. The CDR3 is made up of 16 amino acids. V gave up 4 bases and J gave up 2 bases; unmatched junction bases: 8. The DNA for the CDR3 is TGTGCCAGCAGCCCCGGTGAGGGGGCTACCTACAATGAGCAGTTCTTC. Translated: CASSPGEGATYNEQFF.

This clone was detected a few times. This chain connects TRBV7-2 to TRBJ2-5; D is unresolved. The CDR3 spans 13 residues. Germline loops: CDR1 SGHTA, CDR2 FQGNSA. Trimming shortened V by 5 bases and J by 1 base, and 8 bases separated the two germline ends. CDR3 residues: CASSLLSQETQYF. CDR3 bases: TGTGCCAGCAGCCTACTTAGCCAAGAGACCCAGTACTTC.

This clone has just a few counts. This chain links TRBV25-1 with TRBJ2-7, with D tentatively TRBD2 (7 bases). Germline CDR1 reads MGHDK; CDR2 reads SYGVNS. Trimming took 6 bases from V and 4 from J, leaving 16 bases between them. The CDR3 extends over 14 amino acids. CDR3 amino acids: CASSLRGGVYEQYF. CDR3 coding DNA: TGTGCCAGCAGCTTGAGGGGGGGGGTATACGAGCAGTACTTC.

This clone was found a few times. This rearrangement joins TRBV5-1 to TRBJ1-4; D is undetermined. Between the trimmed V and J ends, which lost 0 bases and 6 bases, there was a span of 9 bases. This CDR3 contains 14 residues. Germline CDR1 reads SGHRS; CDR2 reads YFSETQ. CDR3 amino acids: CASSLGPSDEKLFF. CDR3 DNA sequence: TGCGCCAGCAGCTTGGGGCCGTCTGATGAAAAACTGTTTTTT. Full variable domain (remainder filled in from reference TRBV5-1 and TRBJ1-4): KAGVTQTPRYLIKTRGQQVTLSCSPISGHRSVSWYQQTPGQGLQFLFEYFSETQRNKGNFPGRFSGRQFSNSRSEMNVSTLELGDSALYLCASSLGPSDEKLFFGSGTQLSVL.